This T cell receptor (beta chain) was obtained from a study of siplizumab effects on memory and regulatory T cells. Overall study findings and caveats: Naive T cells were seen as more diverse than memory cells and as major alloresponse contributors.

About this clone itself: Its specificity is unknown. Relative to the germline gene, one junction end is altered; a read error may explain this.

The repertoire was sequenced with immunoSEQ multiplex PCR; TCRdb's copy has only in-frame clones and lacks some. Among some 90,000 clones listed, 75% to 90% were seen once. CDR3 length equals 12 residues. Germline V gives CDR1 SEHNR, CDR2 FQNEAQ (reference sequence). V gene TRBV7-9 combines with J gene TRBJ2-7; D unresolved. This sequence originates from a human donor in good health. The sequencing sample was made of CD4+ T cells sorted from blood. CDR3 DNA: TGTGCCGGCAGCTTAATCGGCTACGAGCAGTACTTC. Protein: CAGSLIGYEQYF.